This TCR beta chain comes out of a study of blood T cells in healthy people across ages (dated by TCRdb to the mid-2010s). About the study as a whole: In model experiments, template switching captured about one uniquely barcoded TCR beta cDNA molecule for every two T cells. To avoid experimental bias, donors of different ages were randomly spread across the sequencing lanes. Using deep sequencing normalized with unique cDNA molecular identifiers, the study measured how TCR beta repertoire diversity changes with age. Two additional independent replicas of 1 million unique cDNA reads from the same blood draw were analyzed for two donors (one aged 18 to 29 and one aged 80 or older). The donors were split into four age groups: young (average about 15 years), middle-aged (about 40), aged (approximately 60) and long-lived (about 74). What the authors observed across the whole study: Because profiling used bulk unsorted PBMCs, naive and antigen-experienced compartments could not be compared conclusively. Compared with the aged group, the long-lived group had more naive CD4+ T cells, fewer expanded clones and increased TCR diversity, suggesting age selection. Estimates of total diversity based on one million sequenced T cells were considered lower bounds and underestimates. There was a strong correlation between observed TCR beta diversity and the percentage of naive T cells measured by flow cytometry. Donor CMV infection status was unknown, potentially confounding age-related changes in expanded clonotypes. Observed TCR beta diversity per million T cells fell roughly linearly with age, and a significant reduction was already apparent by age approximately 41.

Library prep was done by 5' RACE. Sequencing used an Illumina HiSeq 2500. A second PCR of about 7 to 12 cycles was run with a J-beta primer mix and a sample-barcoded 5' primer. A template-switch 5' adaptor carrying 12 random nucleotides introduced a unique molecular identifier onto each TCR beta cDNA molecule. At least 3 million CDR3-containing paired-end reads were obtained from each sample. First-strand cDNA was synthesized from all RNA with the Mint cDNA synthesis kit, primed by a TRBC-specific oligonucleotide. Following uracil-DNA glycosylase treatment, all cDNA underwent a first 18-cycle PCR with the universal primers M1SS and BC2_uni_R. The original methods were these. For normalization, 1 million high-quality reads, each with a distinct molecular identifier, were randomly selected from each sample. Instead of being binned into consensus sequences, reads that shared molecular identifiers were thrown out. MiTCR, set to a Q25 quality threshold and the strictest error-elimination algorithm, was used for CDR3 identification, clonotype clustering and error correction. A nonparametric unseen species model with Euler transformation was used to estimate a lower bound on total TCR beta diversity. TCRdb handled the public reads itself, with Q25 trimming in fastp and clone calling in MiXCR, and kept productive beta chains. When rows share a CDR3 protein, they turn into one entry using the most common DNA and genes. The V and J calls and clone size are TCRdb's, not the authors'. The sample has roughly 930,000 distinct CDR3 sequences on record, roughly 52% of them singletons. The ten largest clones add up to 10% to 15% of the sample.

As regards this clonotype: The antigen it recognizes is unknown. No per-base quality is available; no much larger clone lies one base away.

Systemically healthy Caucasian individuals from Russia, around 38 in total and aged about 6 to 100 years, were included as donors. Ten milliliters of peripheral blood were drawn from each donor into EDTA-treated Vacutainer tubes. Ficoll-Paque density-gradient centrifugation was used to isolate PBMCs, with at least 6.5 million per sample. Total RNA, at least 6 micrograms per sample, was extracted from PBMCs with Trizol reagent. For every donor, flow cytometry on a PBMC aliquot measured the percentage of naive CD45RAhigh/CD27high T cells. Relative to germline, V is 4 bases shorter and J is 6 bases shorter, with 27 bases between their ends. The CDR3 runs 18 amino acids, cysteine and phenylalanine included. Only the CDR3 DNA is retained, 54 bases long and in frame from the first base. The germline V gene yields SGHTA for CDR1 and FQGNSA for CDR2.

The sequence is built from TRBV7-2 and TRBJ1-2, with a weak D call of TRBD1 (5 bases match). The sequencing sample was made of blood. This clonotype originated in a man aged 25-40 years in good health. The CDR3 has the sequence CASSYAGNNGFGKNGYTF. Read as DNA, the sequence is TGTGCCAGCAGCTATGCAGGGAACAACGGGTTTGGAAAAAATGGCTACACCTTC.